The 21 T cell receptor beta chains below all came from one sample that was sequenced in a study of blood T cells in healthy people across ages. Together with a sample-barcoded 5' primer, a J-beta primer mix was included in a second PCR lasting about 7 to 11 cycles. From the 5' RACE reads, TCRdb called clonotypes with MiXCR, one entry per CDR3 protein. The sample gives hundreds of thousands of distinct CDR3 sequences, 58% of which show up once; 20% to 25% is in the top ten. The source material was blood. The receptors originated from a man aged 30-40 years in good health.

The CDR3 DNA is TGTGCCAGCCAGTTTGCCAGCGGCAGTACCGAGCAGTACTTC. It translates to CASQFASGSTEQYF. The chain recombines TRBV6-2 or TRBV6-3 with TRBJ2-5, with D tentatively TRBD2 (5 bases). The better agreement between TRBJ2-7 and the DNA end casts doubt on the J call. This CDR3 is built from 14 residues. The germline CDR1 and CDR2 sequences are MNHEY and SVGEGT.

V usage is TRBV6-6 and J usage is TRBJ2-3, with D maybe TRBD2 (5 bases). Germline V gene data show CDR1 as MNHNY and CDR2 as SVGAGI (reference sequence). Trimming cost V 6 bases and J 8 bases, with 15 bases left between them. The length of the CDR3 is 13 residues. The CDR3 spells CASSPEDWGTQYF. CDR3 in DNA: TGTGCCAGCAGCCCTGAGGACTGGGGTACGCAGTATTTT.

The rearrangement links TRBV7-2 to TRBJ2-6; 11 bases fit TRBD1. CDR1 is SGHTA, CDR2 FQGNSA, per germline. V lost 7 bases, J lost 2 bases, and 7 bases stayed unmatched. The CDR3 contains 17 residues. The CDR3 region is CASIRGQGVTGANVLTF. For the CDR3, the DNA is TGTGCCAGCATCAGGGGACAGGGGGTTACTGGGGCCAACGTCCTGACTTTC.

The CDR3 reads CATSTSGGPNNEQFF. The CDR3 DNA is TGTGCCACCTCTACTAGCGGGGGGCCCAACAATGAGCAGTTCTTC. The V call is TRBV15, the J call TRBJ2-1; 12 bases agree with TRBD2. Germline V gene lookup returns CDR1 LNHNV and CDR2 YYDKDF (reference sequence). The junction had 7 bases not matched to a gene; V was cut back by 8 bases and J by 5 bases. The CDR3 runs to 15 residues.

The V and J genes are TRBV10-3 and TRBJ1-5; D not resolved. Trimming removed 0 bases from V and 9 bases from J, with 9 bases in between. In germline, CDR1 is ENHRY, CDR2 SYGVKD. This CDR3 region has 13 residues. The CDR3, as DNA: TGTGCCATCAGTGAGTCTCTGACACGGCCCCAGCATTTT. The encoded protein is CAISESLTRPQHF.

The chain combines TRBV29-1 with TRBJ2-3; perhaps TRBD1 as D (5 bases). V gave up 6 bases and J gave up 2 bases, with 15 bases separating them. Germline V gene lookup returns CDR1 SQVTM and CDR2 ANQGSEA. The CDR3 is 14 amino acids. The CDR3 DNA reads TGCAGCGTCGACAGATACCCTGACACAGATACGCAGTATTTT. This encodes CSVDRYPDTDTQYF.

V gene TRBV7-9 combines with J gene TRBJ2-3; TRBD2 matches 7 bases. The CDR3 has 15 residues. CDR1 and CDR2 from the germline V gene are SEHNR and FQNEAQ (reference sequence). Unmatched junction bases numbered 6, after V lost 3 bases and J lost 3 bases. CDR3 amino acids: CASSFGGRATDTQYF. CDR3 nucleotides: TGTGCCAGCAGCTTCGGCGGGAGAGCAACAGATACGCAGTATTTT.

Turning to this clonotype: At one boundary the junction diverges from the germline segment, which might be a read error. The chain uses TRBV6-5 and TRBJ2-5; TRBD2 agrees at 9 bases. The J call is doubtful: the DNA matches TRBJ2-7 better. The CDR3 is 15 residues long. The V gene's germline CDR1 is MNHEY and CDR2 SVGAGI. The CDR3 sequence is CAGSYGASGVYEQYF. The CDR3 bases are TGTGCCGGCAGTTATGGAGCTAGCGGGGTCTACGAGCAGTACTTC.

A few counts support this clonotype. The J gene is TRBJ2-1, the V gene TRBV9; 16 bases line up with TRBD2. V lost 0 bases, J lost 8 bases, and 5 bases stayed unmatched. This CDR3 comprises 17 residues. Germline lookup yields CDR1 SGDLS and CDR2 YYNGEE. Written as DNA, the CDR3 is TGTGCCAGCAGCGTAGGAGGGACTAGCGGGAGGGTATATGAGCAGTTCTTC. Translation: CASSVGGTSGRVYEQFF.

The genes are TRBV7-8 and TRBJ2-7, with TRBD1 as a possible D gene (7 bases). V was trimmed by 2 bases and J by 4 bases, leaving 15 bases between them. The V gene's germline CDR1 is SGHVS and CDR2 FQNEAQ. The CDR3 loop spans 15 amino acids. The CDR3 bases are TGTGCCAGCAGCTTACGCGGGGACAGATATTACGAGCAGTACTTC. Protein: CASSLRGDRYYEQYF.

The chain couples TRBV7-8 to TRBJ2-1; 10 nucleotides line up with TRBD1. Per germline, CDR1 SGHVS and CDR2 FQNEAQ. V dropped 4 bases and J dropped 7; count of bases not matched to a gene: 7. The CDR3 is 15 amino acids. CDR3 bases: TGTGCCAGCAGCTCTAAAGGGACAGGGGTTAATGAGCAGTTCTTC. The encoded protein is CASSSKGTGVNEQFF.

This clonotype has just a few counts. V and J are TRBV20-1 and TRBJ1-1; no firm D call. Trimming pared 0 bases from V and 0 bases from J, leaving 11 bases between. CDR1 and CDR2 from the germline V gene are DFQATT and SNEGSKA (reference sequence). The CDR3 has 15 amino acids. In DNA, the CDR3 is TGCAGTGCTAGAGATCCCGGGATGGTGAACACTGAAGCTTTCTTT. Amino acids: CSARDPGMVNTEAFF.

V gene TRBV4-3 combines with J gene TRBJ2-3; D unclear. The germline V gene has CDR1 LGHNA and CDR2 YSLEER. The CDR3 is 15 residues long. Trimming took 0 bases from V and 2 from J, leaving 9 bases between them. This CDR3 is CASSQESRPTDTQYF. In DNA, the CDR3 is TGCGCCAGCAGCCAAGAGTCCAGGCCCACAGATACGCAGTATTTT.

The chain joins TRBV20-1 to TRBJ1-1; D is uncertain. Germline assignment: CDR1 DFQATT and CDR2 SNEGSKA (reference sequence). V lost 3 bases and J 1 base, leaving 6 bases between the germline ends. CDR3 length: 12 residues. In nucleotides, the CDR3 is TGCAGTGCTAGTGCCGCGAACACTGAAGCTTTCTTT. It encodes CSASAANTEAFF.

The genes are TRBV4-2 and TRBJ2-7; 7 nucleotides match TRBD2. The CDR3 runs 17 residues. V was clipped by 3 bases and J by 2 bases; unmatched bases: 13. Germline-derived CDR1 and CDR2 are LGHNA and YNFKEQ. CDR3 region: CASSHLGEGLAAYEQYF. DNA for the CDR3: TGTGCCAGCAGCCACCTGGGGGAAGGGCTAGCGGCCTACGAGCAGTACTTC.

In this sample, this clonotype turned up a few times. The rearrangement links TRBV29-1 to TRBJ2-1, with D tentatively TRBD1 (7 bases). The germline V gene encodes CDR1 SQVTM and CDR2 ANQGSEA. The CDR3 has 12 residues. The CDR3 DNA reads TGCATTGGGGGGACAGCGCGGAATGAGCAGTTCTTC. It encodes CIGGTARNEQFF.

The V call is TRBV20-1, the J call TRBJ2-5; 7 bases align to TRBD1. With the DNA end fitting TRBJ2-7 better, the J assignment may be wrong. CDR3 size: 14 residues. Germline loops: CDR1 DFQATT, CDR2 SNEGSKA (reference sequence). CDR3 in DNA: TGCAGTGCAAAACCGGGACAGTTCCCCTACGAGCAGTACTTC. It specifies CSAKPGQFPYEQYF.

CDR3 region: CSVEEAGATDTQYF. The CDR3 DNA follows: TGCAGCGTTGAAGAAGCGGGGGCCACAGATACGCAGTATTTT. This chain connects TRBV29-1 to TRBJ2-3; the match to TRBD2 covers 8 bases. V shed 0 bases, J shed 2 bases, and the junction held 1 base outside the gene matches. This CDR3 comprises 14 residues. Germline CDR1 reads SQVTM; CDR2 reads ANQGSEA.

This clonotype was counted once. This chain uses TRBV29-1 with TRBJ2-3; no reliable D call. Trimming cost V 4 bases and J 12 bases, with 5 bases left between them. Germline V gives CDR1 SQVTM, CDR2 ANQGSEA. CDR3 length: 8 residues. The CDR3 protein is CSVGNQYF. In DNA, the CDR3 is TGCAGCGTTGGGAATCAGTATTTT.

This clonotype appeared a few times. V is TRBV29-1 and J is TRBJ2-1; 7 bases align to TRBD1. The CDR3 contains 14 residues. V dropped 6 bases and J dropped 6; count of bases not matched to a gene: 11. Germline V gene data show CDR1 as SQVTM and CDR2 as ANQGSEA. The CDR3 DNA reads TGCAGCGTGGGATGGACAGGTACTTTCAATGAGCAGTTCTTC. It yields the protein CSVGWTGTFNEQFF.

This chain connects TRBV7-2 to TRBJ2-5; D is ambiguous. Germline V gives CDR1 SGHTA, CDR2 FQGNSA. The CDR3 sequence is 13 residues long. V lost 3 bases to trimming and J lost 5 bases, with 10 bases between them. The DNA for the CDR3 is TGTGCCAGCAGCTTTGTGGTCCGGGAGACCCAGTACTTC. Translating gives CASSFVVRETQYF.